The text below deals with one TCR beta chain. The germline CDR1 and CDR2 sequences are LGHNA and YSLEER. The ends were cut back, 0 bases at V and 5 bases at J, with 16 bases in the middle. The CDR3 contains 16 residues. Only in-frame clones appear in the TCRdb table, and some are missing; sequencing was by immunoSEQ multiplex PCR. The sample holds around 78,000 clones, 85% to 90% seen once. The data were taken from a study of blood T cell repertoires in COVID-19. Study as a whole: Acute and convalescent COVID-19 samples came from the United States, Italy and Spain.

This clonotype was obtained from a man in his 70s with active or convalescent COVID-19. The chain is built from TRBV4-3 and TRBJ1-2; TRBD1 might be the D (5 bases). Sequenced sample: peripheral blood. This chain's CDR3 is CASSQDIGALLYGYTF. The CDR3 DNA is TGCGCCAGCAGCCAAGATATAGGGGCCCTGCTTTATGGCTACACCTTC.